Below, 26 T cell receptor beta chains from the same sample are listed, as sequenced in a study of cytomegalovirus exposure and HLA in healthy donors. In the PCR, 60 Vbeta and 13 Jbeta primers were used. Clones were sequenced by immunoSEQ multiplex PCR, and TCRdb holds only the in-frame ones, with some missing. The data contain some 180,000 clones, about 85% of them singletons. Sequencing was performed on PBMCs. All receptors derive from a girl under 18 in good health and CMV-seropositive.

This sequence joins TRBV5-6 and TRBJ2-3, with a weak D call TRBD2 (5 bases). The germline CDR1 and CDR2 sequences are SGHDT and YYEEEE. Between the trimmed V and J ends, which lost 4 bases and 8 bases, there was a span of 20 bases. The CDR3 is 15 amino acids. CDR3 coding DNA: TGTGCCAGCAGCCAAAATCTAGGGAGCACTGGTACGCAGTATTTT. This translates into CASSQNLGSTGTQYF.

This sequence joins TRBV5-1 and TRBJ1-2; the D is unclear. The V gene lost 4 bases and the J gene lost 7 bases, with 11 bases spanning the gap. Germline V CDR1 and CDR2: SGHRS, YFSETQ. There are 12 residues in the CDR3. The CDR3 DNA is TGCGCCAGCAGCGTGGGCGGTTTTGGCTACACCTTC. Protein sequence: CASSVGGFGYTF.

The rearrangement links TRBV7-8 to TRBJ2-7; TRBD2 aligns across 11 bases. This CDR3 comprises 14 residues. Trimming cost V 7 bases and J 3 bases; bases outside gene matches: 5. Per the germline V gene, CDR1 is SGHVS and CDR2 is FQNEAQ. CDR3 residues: CASTLAGEDYEQYF. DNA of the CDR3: TGTGCCAGCACACTAGCGGGAGAGGACTACGAGCAGTACTTC.

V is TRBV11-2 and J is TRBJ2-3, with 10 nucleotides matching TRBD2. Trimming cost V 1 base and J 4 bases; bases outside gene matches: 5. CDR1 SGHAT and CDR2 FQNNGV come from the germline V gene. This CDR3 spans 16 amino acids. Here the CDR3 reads CASSLGSSGSADTQYF. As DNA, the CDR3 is TGTGCCAGCAGCTTAGGGTCTAGCGGGAGCGCAGATACGCAGTATTTT.

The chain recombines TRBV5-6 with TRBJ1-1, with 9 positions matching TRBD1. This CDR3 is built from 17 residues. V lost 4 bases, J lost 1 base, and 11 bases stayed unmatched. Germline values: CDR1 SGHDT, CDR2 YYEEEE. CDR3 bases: TGTGCCAGCAGCCCATCAGACAGGGGGATGGCGAACACTGAAGCTTTCTTT. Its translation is CASSPSDRGMANTEAFF.

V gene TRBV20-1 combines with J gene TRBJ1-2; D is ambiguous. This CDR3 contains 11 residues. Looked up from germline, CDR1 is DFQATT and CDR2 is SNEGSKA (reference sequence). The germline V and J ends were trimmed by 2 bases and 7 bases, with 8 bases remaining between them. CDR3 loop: CSARISFGYTF. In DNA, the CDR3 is TGCAGTGCTAGAATATCGTTTGGCTACACCTTC.

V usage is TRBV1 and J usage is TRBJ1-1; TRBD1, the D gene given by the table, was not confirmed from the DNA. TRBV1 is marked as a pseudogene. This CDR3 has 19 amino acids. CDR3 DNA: TGCACCAGCAGCCAACCTCTTAAAACTCTCAGGGACATGAACACTGAAGCTTTCTTT. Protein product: CTSSQPLKTLRDMNTEAFF.

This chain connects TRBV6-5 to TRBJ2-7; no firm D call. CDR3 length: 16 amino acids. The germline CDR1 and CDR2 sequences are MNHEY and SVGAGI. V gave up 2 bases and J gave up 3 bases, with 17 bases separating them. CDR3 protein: CASSYGPASLNYEQYF. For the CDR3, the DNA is TGTGCCAGCAGTTACGGGCCGGCAAGCCTCAACTACGAGCAGTACTTC.

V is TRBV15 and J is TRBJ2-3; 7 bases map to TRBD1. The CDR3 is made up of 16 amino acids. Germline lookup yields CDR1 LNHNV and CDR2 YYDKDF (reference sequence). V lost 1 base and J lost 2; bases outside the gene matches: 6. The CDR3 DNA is TGTGCCACCAGCAGAGCAGACAGGGTGAACACAGATACGCAGTATTTT. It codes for CATSRADRVNTDTQYF.

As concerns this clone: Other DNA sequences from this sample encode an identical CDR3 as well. Here the CDR3 DNA reads TGTGCCAGCAGTTACTCAATGAACACTGAAGCTTTCTTT. Translating it yields CASSYSMNTEAFF. The chain carries TRBV27 and TRBJ1-1; no clear D gene. The CDR3 runs to 13 residues. CDR1 MNHEY and CDR2 SMNVEV come from the germline V gene (reference sequence). Trimming left V 4 bases short and J 0 bases short, with 6 bases between.

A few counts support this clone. CDR3 region: CASSLRTSGRRNSYEQYF. CDR3 bases: TGTGCCAGCAGCTTACGGACTAGCGGGAGAAGAAATAGCTACGAGCAGTACTTC. The V and J genes are TRBV7-2 and TRBJ2-7; 13 nucleotides line up with TRBD2. The trim removed 2 bases at V and 3 bases at J, leaving 10 bases unmatched. The germline V gene has CDR1 SGHTA and CDR2 FQGNSA. The CDR3 extends over 18 amino acids.

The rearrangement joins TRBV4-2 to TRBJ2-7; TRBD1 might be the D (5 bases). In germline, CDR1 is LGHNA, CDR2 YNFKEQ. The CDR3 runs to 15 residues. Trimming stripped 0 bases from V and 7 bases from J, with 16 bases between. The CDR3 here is CASSQDHAGMKEQYF. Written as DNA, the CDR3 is TGTGCCAGCAGCCAAGATCACGCAGGGATGAAAGAGCAGTACTTC.

As DNA, the CDR3 is TGCGCCAGCAGCTTGGCGCCCAGTGGAGGCAATCAGCCCCAGCATTTT. As protein: CASSLAPSGGNQPQHF. This chain links TRBV5-1 with TRBJ1-5; D remains unclear. The length of the CDR3 is 16 residues. Trimming cost V 0 bases and J 2 bases, with 12 bases left between them. Germline V gene lookup returns CDR1 SGHRS and CDR2 YFSETQ. Full variable domain (missing parts from reference TRBV5-1 and TRBJ1-5): KAGVTQTPRYLIKTRGQQVTLSCSPISGHRSVSWYQQTPGQGLQFLFEYFSETQRNKGNFPGRFSGRQFSNSRSEMNVSTLELGDSALYLCASSLAPSGGNQPQHFGDGTRLSIL.

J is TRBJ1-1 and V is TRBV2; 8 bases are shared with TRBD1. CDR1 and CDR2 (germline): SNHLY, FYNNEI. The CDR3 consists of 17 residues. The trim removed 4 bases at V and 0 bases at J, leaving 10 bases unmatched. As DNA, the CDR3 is TGTGCCAGCAGTGTGGACAGGGCCTTCCTTATGAACACTGAAGCTTTCTTT. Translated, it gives CASSVDRAFLMNTEAFF.

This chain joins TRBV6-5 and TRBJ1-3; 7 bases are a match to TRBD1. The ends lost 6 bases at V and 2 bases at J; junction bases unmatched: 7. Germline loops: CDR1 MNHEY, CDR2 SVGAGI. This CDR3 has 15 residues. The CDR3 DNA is TGTGCCAGCAGCCGGAGACAGGGAGCTGGAAACACCATATATTTT. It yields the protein CASSRRQGAGNTIYF.

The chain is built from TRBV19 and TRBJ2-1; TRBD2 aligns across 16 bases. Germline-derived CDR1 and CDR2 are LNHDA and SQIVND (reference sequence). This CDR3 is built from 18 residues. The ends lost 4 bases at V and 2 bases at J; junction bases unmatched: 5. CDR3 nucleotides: TGTGCCAGTAGTACCGGGACTAGCGGGAGGGCCGCCTACAATGAGCAGTTCTTC. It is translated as CASSTGTSGRAAYNEQFF.

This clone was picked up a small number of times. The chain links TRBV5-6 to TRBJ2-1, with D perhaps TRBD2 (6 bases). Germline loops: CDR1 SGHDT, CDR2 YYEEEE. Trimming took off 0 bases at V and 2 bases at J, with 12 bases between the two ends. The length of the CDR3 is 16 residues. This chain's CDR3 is CASSLGRASTYNEQFF. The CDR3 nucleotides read TGTGCCAGCAGCTTGGGGAGGGCCTCGACCTACAATGAGCAGTTCTTC.

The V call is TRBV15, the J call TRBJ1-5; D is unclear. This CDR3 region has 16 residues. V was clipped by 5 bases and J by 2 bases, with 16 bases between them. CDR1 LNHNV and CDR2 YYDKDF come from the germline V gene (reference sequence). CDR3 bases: TGTGCCACCAGCTTCGACCTGGGCATGGGCAATCAGCCCCAGCATTTT. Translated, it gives CATSFDLGMGNQPQHF.

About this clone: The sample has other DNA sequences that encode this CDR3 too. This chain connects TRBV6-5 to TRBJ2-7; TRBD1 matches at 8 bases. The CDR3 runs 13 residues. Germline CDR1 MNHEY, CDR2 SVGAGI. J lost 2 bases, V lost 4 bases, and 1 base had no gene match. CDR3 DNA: TGTGCCAGCAGTTGGGACAGGACCTACGAGCAGTACTTC. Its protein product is CASSWDRTYEQYF.

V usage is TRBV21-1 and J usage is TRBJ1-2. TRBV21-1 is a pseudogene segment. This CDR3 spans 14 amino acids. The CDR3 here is CASSKEEACYGYTF. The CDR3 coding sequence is TGTGCCAGCAGCAAAGAGGAGGCCTGCTATGGCTACACCTTC.

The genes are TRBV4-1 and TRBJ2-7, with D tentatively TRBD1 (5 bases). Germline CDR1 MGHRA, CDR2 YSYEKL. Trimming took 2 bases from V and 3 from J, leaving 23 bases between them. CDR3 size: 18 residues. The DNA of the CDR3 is TGCGCCAGCAGCCAACCAACGCGACTCCGACAGAAAGACTACGAGCAGTACTTC. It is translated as CASSQPTRLRQKDYEQYF.

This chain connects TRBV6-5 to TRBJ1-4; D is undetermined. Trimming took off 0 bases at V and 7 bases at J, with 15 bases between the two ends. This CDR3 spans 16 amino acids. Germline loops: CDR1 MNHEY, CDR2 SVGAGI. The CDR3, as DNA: TGTGCCAGCAGTTACTCACCCGGTTCCGCCTTTGAAAAACTGTTTTTT. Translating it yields CASSYSPGSAFEKLFF.

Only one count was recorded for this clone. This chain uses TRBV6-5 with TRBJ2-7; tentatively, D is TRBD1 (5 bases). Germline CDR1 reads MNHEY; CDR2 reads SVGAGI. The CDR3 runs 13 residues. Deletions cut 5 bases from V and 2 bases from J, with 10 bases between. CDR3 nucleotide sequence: TGTGCCAGCAGTCCGGACAAGACCTACGAGCAGTACTTC. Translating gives CASSPDKTYEQYF.

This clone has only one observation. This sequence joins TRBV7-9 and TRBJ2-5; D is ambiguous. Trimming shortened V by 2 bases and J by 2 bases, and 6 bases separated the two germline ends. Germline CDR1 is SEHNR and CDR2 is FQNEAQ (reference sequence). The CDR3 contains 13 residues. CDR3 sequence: CASSLRLQETQYF. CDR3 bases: TGTGCCAGCAGCTTACGACTGCAAGAGACCCAGTACTTC. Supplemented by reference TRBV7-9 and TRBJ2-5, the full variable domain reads DTGVSQNPRHKITKRGQNVTFRCDPISEHNRLYWYRQTLGQGPEFLTYFQNEAQLEKSRLLSDRFSAERPKGSFSTLEIQRTEQGDSAMYLCASSLRLQETQYFGPGTRLLVL.

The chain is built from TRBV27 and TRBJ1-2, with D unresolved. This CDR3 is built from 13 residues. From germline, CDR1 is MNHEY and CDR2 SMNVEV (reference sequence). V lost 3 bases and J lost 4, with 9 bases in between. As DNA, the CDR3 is TGTGCCAGCAGTTTGAGTCGGGGCTATGGCTACACCTTC. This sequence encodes CASSLSRGYGYTF.

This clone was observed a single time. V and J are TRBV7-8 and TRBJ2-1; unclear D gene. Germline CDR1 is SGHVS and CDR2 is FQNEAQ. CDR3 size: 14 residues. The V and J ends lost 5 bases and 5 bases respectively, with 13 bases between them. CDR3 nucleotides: TGTGCCAGCAGCCGCGACCGGGTCGACAATGAGCAGTTCTTC. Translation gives CASSRDRVDNEQFF.